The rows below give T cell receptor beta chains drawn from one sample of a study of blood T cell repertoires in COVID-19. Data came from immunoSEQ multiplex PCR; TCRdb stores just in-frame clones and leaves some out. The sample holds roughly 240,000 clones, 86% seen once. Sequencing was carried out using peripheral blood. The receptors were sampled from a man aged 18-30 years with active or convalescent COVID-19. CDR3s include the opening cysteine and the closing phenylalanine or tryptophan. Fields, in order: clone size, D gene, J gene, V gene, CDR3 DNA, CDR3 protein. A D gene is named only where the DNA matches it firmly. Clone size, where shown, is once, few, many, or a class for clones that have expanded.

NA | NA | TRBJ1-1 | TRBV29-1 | TGCAGCGCGAGGGGACAATTGAACACTGAAGCTTTCTTT | CSARGQLNTEAFF
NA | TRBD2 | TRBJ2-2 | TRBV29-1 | TGCAGCGTGACAGGACTAGCGGCGAACACCGGGGAGCTGTTTTTT | CSVTGLAANTGELFF
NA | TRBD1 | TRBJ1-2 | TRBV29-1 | TGCAGCGTAAGGACAGGTTTGGGCTATGGCTACACCTTC | CSVRTGLGYGYTF
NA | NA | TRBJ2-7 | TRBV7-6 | TGTGCCAGCAGCTTAGGGACAGTCAGATACGAGCAGTACTTC | CASSLGTVRYEQYF
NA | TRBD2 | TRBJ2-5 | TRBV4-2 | TGTGCCAGCAGCCAAGGGACTAGCGGGGGTGGGGAGACCCAGTACTTC | CASSQGTSGGGETQYF
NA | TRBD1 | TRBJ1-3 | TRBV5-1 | TGCGCCAGCAGCTTGGAGGGGGCGCCGGGAAACACCATATATTTT | CASSLEGAPGNTIYF
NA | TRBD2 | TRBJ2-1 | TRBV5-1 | TGCGCCAGCAGCAAGATAGGGACTAGCAAGGATGTGCAGTTCTTC | CASSKIGTSKDVQFF
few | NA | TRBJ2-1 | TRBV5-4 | TGTGCCAGCAGCACAACAAAGGGAGCCAATGAGCAGTTCTTC | CASSTTKGANEQFF
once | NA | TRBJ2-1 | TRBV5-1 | TGCGCCAGCAGCTTGGCTGCTGAGGGCCATGAGCAGTTCTTC | CASSLAAEGHEQFF
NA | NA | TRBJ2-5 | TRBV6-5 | TGTGCCAGCAGTTACTCGGGGTTTCGAGGGTCCCAGTACTTC | CASSYSGFRGSQYF
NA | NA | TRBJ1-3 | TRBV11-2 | TGTGCCAGCAGCTCGCGTCCCGGGGAAACGGGAAACACCATATATTTT | CASSSRPGETGNTIYF
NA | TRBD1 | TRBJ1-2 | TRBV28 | TGTGCCAGCACCCGACAGGGGAATGGCTACACCTTC | CASTRQGNGYTF
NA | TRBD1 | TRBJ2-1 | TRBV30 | TGTGCCTGGAGGAATGGACAGGGGATCGATGAGCAGTTCTTC | CAWRNGQGIDEQFF
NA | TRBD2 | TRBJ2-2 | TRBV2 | TGTGCCAGCACTAGCGGGGATGCAATAACCGGGGAGCTGTTTTTT | CASTSGDAITGELFF
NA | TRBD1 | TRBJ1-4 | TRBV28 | TGTGCCAGCAGCCTTGAAACAGGGGGAATAGGGACTAATGAAAAACTGTTTTTT | CASSLETGGIGTNEKLFF
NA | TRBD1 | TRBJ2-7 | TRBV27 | TGTGCCAGCAGTTTAAGGGGGACAGGGGGCGCGGATGGCTACGAGCAGTACTTC | CASSLRGTGGADGYEQYF
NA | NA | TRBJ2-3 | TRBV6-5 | TGTGCCAGCAGTTACTCGCGGGTGTCAACAGATACGCAGTATTTT | CASSYSRVSTDTQYF
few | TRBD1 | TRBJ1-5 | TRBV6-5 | TGTGCCAGCAGCCAACAGGGGGGAAGCAATCAGCCCCAGCATTTT | CASSQQGGSNQPQHF
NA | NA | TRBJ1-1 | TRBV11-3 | TGTGCCAGCAGCTTATACAGGACGAACACTGAAGCTTTCTTT | CASSLYRTNTEAFF
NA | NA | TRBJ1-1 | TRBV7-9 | TGTGCCAGCACCCGAGGGCACACTGAAGCTTTCTTT | CASTRGHTEAFF
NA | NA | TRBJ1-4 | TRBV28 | TGTGCCAGCAGTTTGCCGCGGAAGAATAATGAAAAACTGTTTTTT | CASSLPRKNNEKLFF
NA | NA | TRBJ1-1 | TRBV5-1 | TGCGCCAGCAGCTTGGGAGTCGAGAACACTGAAGCTTTCTTT | CASSLGVENTEAFF
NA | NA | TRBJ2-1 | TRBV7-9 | TGTGCCAGCAGCTTATCCGGGGGGCTGAGGCATGAGCAGTTCTTC | CASSLSGGLRHEQFF
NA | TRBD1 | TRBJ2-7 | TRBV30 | TGTGCCTGGAAACTGACAGGGGGTAAGGGGTACTTC | CAWKLTGGKGYF
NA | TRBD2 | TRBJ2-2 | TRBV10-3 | TGTGCCATCAGTTTTCTAGCGGGAGCGGGCACCGGGGAGCTGTTTTTT | CAISFLAGAGTGELFF
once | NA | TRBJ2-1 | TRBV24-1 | TGTGCCACCAGTGATTTGCAAAGCCCTCGCAATGAGCAGTTCTTC | CATSDLQSPRNEQFF
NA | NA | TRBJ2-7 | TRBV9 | TGTGCCAGCAGCTCCAGGGGGGAGGCCGCCTACGAGCAGTACTTC | CASSSRGEAAYEQYF
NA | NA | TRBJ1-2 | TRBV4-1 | TGCGCCAGCAGCCAAAAGGGAGCGAGGGAGTGGGGCTATGGCTACACCTTC | CASSQKGAREWGYGYTF
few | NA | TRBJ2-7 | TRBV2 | TGTGCCAGCAGTTCGCTATCCTACGAGCAGTACTTC | CASSSLSYEQYF
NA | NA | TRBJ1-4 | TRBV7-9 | TGTGCCAGCAGCTTGTTTTCCAGTTCTAATGAAAAACTGTTTTTT | CASSLFSSSNEKLFF
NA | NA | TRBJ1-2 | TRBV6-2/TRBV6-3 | TGTGCCAGCAGTTTAGACTATGGCTACACCTTC | CASSLDYGYTF